Following are 20 T cell receptor beta chains from one sample sequenced in a study of somatic mutations in cytotoxic T cells in rheumatoid arthritis. Generated by immunoSEQ multiplex PCR, the TCRdb table keeps only in-frame clones and is missing some. The sample carries about 17,000 clones, 82% recorded once. The specimen was CD8+ T cells sorted from blood. These receptors were obtained from an adult with rheumatoid arthritis.

This clone was seen only a few times. The chain is built from TRBV6-5 and TRBJ1-5; perhaps TRBD1 as D (6 bases). Germline values: CDR1 MNHEY, CDR2 SVGAGI. CDR3 length equals 14 residues. V lost 5 bases and J 6 bases, leaving 14 bases between the germline ends. CDR3 protein: CASSKQGSGQPQHF. Here the CDR3 DNA reads TGTGCCAGCAGTAAACAGGGCTCAGGTCAGCCCCAGCATTTT.

V and J are TRBV7-2 and TRBJ2-1; the D gene could be TRBD1 or TRBD2 (6 bases each). The CDR3 runs 14 residues. Deletions cut 5 bases from V and 7 bases from J, with 15 bases between. Germline CDR1 and CDR2: SGHTA and FQGNSA. This chain's CDR3 is CASSHEGGWNEQFF. The CDR3 DNA reads TGTGCCAGCAGCCACGAGGGGGGTTGGAATGAGCAGTTCTTC.

CDR3 coding DNA: TGTGCCAGCAACAGGGTACAGGACTATAATTCACCCCTCCACTTT. Its translation is CASNRVQDYNSPLHF. The chain carries TRBV6-6 and TRBJ1-6; the D gene is possibly TRBD1 (6 bases). Germline lookup yields CDR1 MNHNY and CDR2 SVGAGI (reference sequence). The CDR3 sequence is 15 residues long. The V end lost 7 bases, the J end lost 3 bases, and 13 bases lay between the germline ends.

V and J are TRBV19 and TRBJ1-5, with TRBD1 matching over 8 bases. Losses at the gene ends were 2 bases for V and 6 bases for J; bases not matched to a gene: 6. CDR1 and CDR2 (germline): LNHDA, SQIVND (reference sequence). This CDR3 has 15 residues. The CDR3 is CASSISQGAVQPQHF. The CDR3 nucleotides are TGTGCCAGTAGTATATCCCAGGGGGCGGTTCAGCCCCAGCATTTT.

This clone was detected only a few times. V is TRBV5-5 and J is TRBJ1-2; 10 bases align to TRBD1. The junction had 0 bases not matched to a gene; V was cut back by 0 bases and J by 4 bases. Per the germline V gene, CDR1 is SGHKS and CDR2 is YYEKEE (reference sequence). This CDR3 region has 14 residues. Here the CDR3 DNA reads TGTGCCAGCAGCTTGGGACAGGGGGCCTATGGCTACACCTTC. Translation gives CASSLGQGAYGYTF.

The V call is TRBV14, the J call TRBJ2-1; unclear D gene. This CDR3 has 12 residues. The ends were cut back, 2 bases at V and 7 bases at J, with 6 bases in the middle. Germline V gene data show CDR1 as SGHDN and CDR2 as FVKESK. DNA of the CDR3: TGTGCCAGCAGCCAATATGGAAATGAGCAGTTCTTC. This gives the protein CASSQYGNEQFF.

This clone was counted a few times. The V and J genes are TRBV11-2 and TRBJ2-7, with 11 nucleotides matching TRBD1. This CDR3 is 12 amino acids long. From germline, CDR1 is SGHAT and CDR2 FQNNGV. The junction had 0 bases not matched to a gene; V was cut back by 5 bases and J by 6 bases. The CDR3 DNA is TGTGCCAGCAGCGGGACAGGGGGCGAGCAGTACTTC. This encodes CASSGTGGEQYF.

This clone appeared a few times. The rearrangement joins TRBV13 to TRBJ2-2, with unresolved D. V gave up 1 base and J gave up 7 bases, with 13 bases separating them. CDR3 length: 15 amino acids. Germline V gene lookup returns CDR1 PRHDT and CDR2 FYEKMQ (reference sequence). The CDR3 region has the DNA TGTGCCAGCAGCTTAGTCCCAGGTGTAAGCGGGGAGCTGTTTTTT. As protein: CASSLVPGVSGELFF.

Only a few counts were recorded for this clone. This chain uses TRBV5-1 with TRBJ2-1, with D tentatively TRBD2 (6 bases). The CDR3 loop spans 15 amino acids. Per the germline V gene, CDR1 is SGHRS and CDR2 is YFSETQ. Trimming pared 1 base from V and 4 bases from J, leaving 12 bases between. CDR3 bases: TGCGCCAGCAGCTTGATACGGGACTCGTACAATGAGCAGTTCTTC. Translating it yields CASSLIRDSYNEQFF.

The chain recombines TRBV15 with TRBJ2-7; TRBD2 might be the D (5 bases). The V gene's germline CDR1 is LNHNV and CDR2 YYDKDF (reference sequence). The CDR3 loop spans 15 amino acids. Trimming pared 4 bases from V and 1 base from J, leaving 14 bases between. The CDR3 DNA follows: TGTGCCACCAGCATCGGGGTCGACCAATCCTACGAGCAGTACTTC. It translates to CATSIGVDQSYEQYF.

This clone was seen a few times. This CDR3 reads CASSMGQGQYF. CDR3 sequence (DNA): TGTGCCAGCAGCATGGGACAGGGGCAGTACTTC. The V and J genes are TRBV5-6 and TRBJ2-7; 9 bases map to TRBD1. Losses at the gene ends were 4 bases for V and 9 bases for J; bases not matched to a gene: 2. Germline V lookup: CDR1 SGHDT, CDR2 YYEEEE. There are 11 residues in the CDR3.

The chain joins TRBV7-9 to TRBJ2-1; either TRBD1 or TRBD2 may supply D (5 bases each). From germline, CDR1 is SEHNR and CDR2 FQNEAQ (reference sequence). CDR3 size: 13 residues. V lost 7 bases to trimming and J lost 9 bases, with 16 bases between them. The CDR3 is CASTLYNGGEQFF. CDR3 DNA: TGTGCCAGCACCCTTTACAATGGGGGTGAGCAGTTCTTC.

The rearrangement joins TRBV19 to TRBJ1-1; tentatively, D is TRBD1 (5 bases). Germline values: CDR1 LNHDA, CDR2 SQIVND (reference sequence). Trimming shortened V by 4 bases and J by 2 bases, and 14 bases separated the two germline ends. The CDR3 length is 15 residues. For the CDR3, the DNA is TGTGCCAGTAGTACCTTCCTGACAGAAAACACTGAAGCTTTCTTT. Protein product: CASSTFLTENTEAFF.

The chain is built from TRBV29-1 and TRBJ1-2; D not certain. The CDR3 has 13 amino acids. Deletions cut 6 bases from V and 0 bases from J, with 11 bases between. Germline V CDR1 and CDR2: SQVTM, ANQGSEA. The CDR3 DNA sequence: TGCAGCGTCCCAAGCGGGTCTAACTATGGCTACACCTTC. This encodes CSVPSGSNYGYTF.

V gene TRBV7-8 combines with J gene TRBJ2-7; TRBD2 might be the D (7 bases). Germline V gives CDR1 SGHVS, CDR2 FQNEAQ. The ends were cut back, 5 bases at V and 5 bases at J, with 13 bases in the middle. The CDR3 contains 13 residues. DNA of the CDR3: TGTGCCAGCAGCCCGGGGGGCGCCGACGAGCAGTACTTC. This translates into CASSPGGADEQYF.

V usage is TRBV11-2 and J usage is TRBJ2-3; D is perhaps TRBD1 (5 bases). CDR1 is SGHAT and CDR2 is FQNNGV in the germline V gene. Trimming left V 4 bases short and J 1 base short, with 15 bases between. The CDR3 totals 16 residues. This CDR3 reads CASSYDQGSGTDTQYF. The DNA for the CDR3 is TGTGCCAGCAGCTACGACCAGGGTTCCGGCACAGATACGCAGTATTTT.

The chain couples TRBV6-1 to TRBJ1-5; D is unresolved. The length of the CDR3 is 14 residues. The V gene lost 2 bases and the J gene lost 3 bases, with 8 bases spanning the gap. Germline CDR1 reads MNHNS; CDR2 reads SASEGT. CDR3: CASSELADNQPQHF. In DNA form, the CDR3 reads TGTGCCAGCAGTGAATTGGCCGACAATCAGCCCCAGCATTTT.

This rearrangement joins TRBV27 to TRBJ2-7, with 10 bases fitting TRBD1. The V gene end was trimmed by 8 bases and the J gene end by 3 bases; junction bases not matched to a gene: 7. Germline V lookup: CDR1 MNHEY, CDR2 SMNVEV (reference sequence). The CDR3 consists of 14 residues. CDR3 in DNA: TGTGCCAGCGGGATTAGGGACAGGGGCTACGAGCAGTACTTC. Amino acids: CASGIRDRGYEQYF.

V is TRBV2 and J is TRBJ1-1, with a weak D call TRBD1 (6 bases). Germline V gene lookup returns CDR1 SNHLY and CDR2 FYNNEI. The CDR3 runs 15 residues. The V end lost 1 base, the J end lost 3 bases, and 12 bases lay between the germline ends. The CDR3 loop is CASSEGAGDDTEAFF. The CDR3 nucleotides are TGTGCCAGCAGTGAAGGGGCAGGGGATGACACTGAAGCTTTCTTT.

V gene TRBV7-9 combines with J gene TRBJ1-3; D ambiguous. The CDR3 spans 16 residues. Per the germline V gene, CDR1 is SEHNR and CDR2 is FQNEAQ (reference sequence). With 1 base removed from V and 5 bases from J, the gap between germline ends came to 15 bases. The CDR3 here is CASSLVSGRSRNTIYF. Here the CDR3 DNA reads TGTGCCAGCAGCTTAGTTTCAGGCCGCTCGAGAAACACCATATATTTT. Together with reference TRBV7-9 and TRBJ1-3, the CDR3 gives the full variable domain: DTGVSQNPRHKITKRGQNVTFRCDPISEHNRLYWYRQTLGQGPEFLTYFQNEAQLEKSRLLSDRFSAERPKGSFSTLEIQRTEQGDSAMYLCASSLVSGRSRNTIYFGEGSWLTVV.